The 14 T cell receptor beta chains listed next were all sequenced from one sample in a study of T-cell reconstitution after alpha-beta-depleted transplantation in children (dated by TCRdb to 2016 to 2017). Library preparation used PCR. The instrument was an Illumina HiSeq 2500. To normalize quantification of the TCRbeta repertoire, the TCR libraries were built with molecular barcoding that relied on unique molecular identifiers. Clones were called with MiXCR by TCRdb after fastp trimmed the public reads at Q25, and only in-frame beta chains were retained. A single entry per CDR3 protein holds the most common genes and DNA from its merged rows. For this sample the table gives 420,000 or so distinct CDR3 sequences, of which around 9.9% were detected only once. Of the sample, 5% to 6.5% falls within the top ten clones. The starting material was PBMCs from the stem cell graft donor, obtained from the stem cell graft. The receptors derive from a human donor who donated a stem cell graft to a child with acute myeloid leukemia.

This clonotype has more than one count but fewer than ten. The chain carries TRBV7-2 and TRBJ1-5, with 9 bases matching TRBD1. This CDR3 is 15 amino acids long. CDR1 SGHTA and CDR2 FQGNSA come from the germline V gene. The trim removed 1 base at V and 6 bases at J, leaving 4 bases unmatched. CDR3: CASSLDGTGPQPQHF. The CDR3 coding sequence is TGTGCCAGCAGCTTAGACGGGACAGGGCCTCAGCCCCAGCATTTT.

The rearrangement uses TRBV20-1 and TRBJ2-3, with 9 bases identical to TRBD2. V shed 3 bases, J shed 2 bases, and the junction held 12 bases outside the gene matches. The CDR3 is 17 amino acids. The germline gives CDR1 DFQATT, CDR2 SNEGSKA (reference sequence). CDR3 coding DNA: TGCAGTGCTAGCGACCTCCGACTAGCGGATAACACAGATACGCAGTATTTT. Residues: CSASDLRLADNTDTQYF.

The V and J genes are TRBV5-1 and TRBJ2-1, with TRBD1 identical over 11 bases. With V trimmed by 3 bases and J by 7 bases, 21 bases remained unmatched. This CDR3 has 20 residues. Per germline, CDR1 SGHRS and CDR2 YFSETQ. The CDR3: CASSWRRKVGQGDSRNEQFF. The CDR3 DNA reads TGCGCCAGCAGCTGGAGGAGAAAGGTGGGACAGGGGGATAGTCGGAATGAGCAGTTCTTC.

V is TRBV6-2 or TRBV6-3 and J is TRBJ2-4; D not certain. The V end was cut by 0 bases, the J end by 0 bases, with 15 bases between. There are 18 residues in the CDR3. Germline values: CDR1 MNHEY, CDR2 SVGEGT. This CDR3 reads CASSYSFTASLAKNIQYF. CDR3 DNA: TGTGCCAGCAGTTACTCGTTCACGGCCAGCCTAGCCAAAAACATTCAGTACTTC.

In its sample, this clonotype was seen a few times. The rearrangement uses TRBV4-1 and TRBJ1-6, with D unresolved. The CDR3 sequence is 17 residues long. The V end was cut by 0 bases, the J end by 6 bases, with 15 bases between. Germline V gene data show CDR1 as MGHRA and CDR2 as YSYEKL. The CDR3, as DNA: TGCGCCAGCAGCCAAGATCTAAGAACCGTTGTTAATTCACCCCTCCACTTT. It specifies CASSQDLRTVVNSPLHF.

The chain joins TRBV11-1 to TRBJ2-1; tentative D call: TRBD2 (6 bases). V was trimmed by 5 bases and J by 2 bases, leaving 13 bases between them. Germline assignment: CDR1 SGHAT and CDR2 FQDESV (reference sequence). This CDR3 has 15 amino acids. Here the CDR3 reads CASSPRASAYNEQFF. In DNA form, the CDR3 reads TGTGCCAGCAGCCCACGGGCTAGCGCCTACAATGAGCAGTTCTTC.

The chain uses TRBV5-1 and TRBJ2-7, with D perhaps matching TRBD1 (6 bases). This CDR3 spans 13 amino acids. Per germline, CDR1 SGHRS and CDR2 YFSETQ. The germline V and J ends were trimmed by 4 bases and 5 bases, with 13 bases remaining between them. The CDR3: CASSHSGGDEQYV. CDR3 sequence (DNA): TGCGCCAGCAGCCACTCTGGGGGCGACGAGCAGTACGTC.

This clonotype was found many times. V usage is TRBV6-5 and J usage is TRBJ2-2; no clear D gene. V lost 6 bases and J lost 6, with 8 bases in between. The CDR3 covers 12 residues. Germline V gene data show CDR1 as MNHEY and CDR2 as SVGAGI. This chain's CDR3 is CASSPTSGELFF. The CDR3 region has the DNA TGTGCCAGCAGCCCAACTTCCGGGGAGCTGTTTTTT.

This clonotype came up a few times. The V and J genes are TRBV5-1 and TRBJ2-7; TRBD2 aligns across 8 bases. V lost 2 bases and J lost 2; bases outside the gene matches: 6. The CDR3 consists of 15 residues. The germline gives CDR1 SGHRS, CDR2 YFSETQ. CDR3 nucleotides: TGCGCCAGCAGCTTAGCGGGAGTCTCGCCCTACGAGCAGTACTTC. Its protein is CASSLAGVSPYEQYF.

This clonotype was observed many times. This chain connects TRBV15 to TRBJ2-6; D assignment may be TRBD1 or TRBD2 (6 bases each). CDR3 length: 16 amino acids. Trimming cost V 9 bases and J 0 bases, with 15 bases left between them. Germline CDR1 and CDR2: LNHNV and YYDKDF (reference sequence). This chain's CDR3 is CATGSGEASGANVLTF. In nucleotides, the CDR3 is TGTGCCACAGGGTCAGGGGAGGCCTCTGGGGCCAACGTCCTGACTTTC.

This clonotype was seen ten or more times. The chain couples TRBV15 to TRBJ1-3; D not resolved. CDR1 and CDR2 from the germline V gene are LNHNV and YYDKDF (reference sequence). The V end was cut by 0 bases, the J end by 5 bases, with 5 bases between. This CDR3 is 13 amino acids long. CDR3: CATSRDQRNTIYF. For the CDR3, the DNA is TGTGCCACCAGCAGAGATCAAAGAAACACCATATATTTT.

This clonotype was seen a handful of times. The chain has TRBV5-8 and TRBJ1-5; the D is unclear. This CDR3 comprises 15 residues. Germline CDR1 reads SGHTS; CDR2 reads YDEGEE. Trimming pared 0 bases from V and 1 base from J, leaving 8 bases between. DNA for the CDR3: TGTGCCAGCAGCTTGGGCTGGGCGAGCAATCAGCCCCAGCATTTT. Its protein is CASSLGWASNQPQHF.

This clonotype was seen only a few times. V usage is TRBV15 and J usage is TRBJ2-3, with 8 positions matching TRBD1. Trimming removed 4 bases from V and 2 bases from J; junction bases left unmatched: 2. CDR3 length equals 14 residues. The germline V gene encodes CDR1 LNHNV and CDR2 YYDKDF (reference sequence). This chain's CDR3 is CATSTGQDTDTQYF. CDR3 in DNA: TGTGCCACCAGCACGGGACAGGACACAGATACGCAGTATTTT.

This clonotype has just a few counts. V and J are TRBV5-1 and TRBJ2-7; unclear D gene. Germline V CDR1 and CDR2: SGHRS, YFSETQ. This CDR3 has 15 amino acids. The V and J ends lost 3 bases and 5 bases respectively, with 18 bases between them. CDR3 protein: CASSSLKPWHDEQYF. CDR3 DNA: TGCGCCAGCAGCTCTTTAAAGCCCTGGCACGACGAGCAGTACTTC.